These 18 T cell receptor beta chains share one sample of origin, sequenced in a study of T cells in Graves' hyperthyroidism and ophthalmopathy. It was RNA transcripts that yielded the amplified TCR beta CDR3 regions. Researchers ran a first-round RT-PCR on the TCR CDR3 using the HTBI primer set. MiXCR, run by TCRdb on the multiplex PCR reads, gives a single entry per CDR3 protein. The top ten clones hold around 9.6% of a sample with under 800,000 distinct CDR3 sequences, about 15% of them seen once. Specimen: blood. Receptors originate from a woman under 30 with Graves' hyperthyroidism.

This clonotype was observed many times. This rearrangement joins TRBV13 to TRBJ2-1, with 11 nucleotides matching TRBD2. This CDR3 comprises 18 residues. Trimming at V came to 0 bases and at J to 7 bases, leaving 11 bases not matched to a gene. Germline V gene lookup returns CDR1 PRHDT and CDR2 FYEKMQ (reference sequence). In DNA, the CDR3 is TGTGCCAGCAGCTTAGGGAGCTTAGCGGGAGGGCCGGAGAATGAGCAGTTCTTC. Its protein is CASSLGSLAGGPENEQFF.

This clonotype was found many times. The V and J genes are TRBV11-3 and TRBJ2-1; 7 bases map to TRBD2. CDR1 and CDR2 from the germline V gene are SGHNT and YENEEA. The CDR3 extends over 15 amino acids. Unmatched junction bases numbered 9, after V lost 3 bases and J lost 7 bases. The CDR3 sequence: CASSFAAGAGNEQFF. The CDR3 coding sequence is TGTGCCAGCAGCTTTGCGGCGGGAGCGGGGAATGAGCAGTTCTTC.

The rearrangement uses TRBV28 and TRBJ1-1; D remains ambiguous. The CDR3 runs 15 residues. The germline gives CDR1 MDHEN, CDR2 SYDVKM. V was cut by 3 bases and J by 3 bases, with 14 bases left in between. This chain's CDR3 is CASSFVYPLDTEAFF. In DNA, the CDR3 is TGTGCCAGCAGTTTTGTATATCCGTTGGACACTGAAGCTTTCTTT.

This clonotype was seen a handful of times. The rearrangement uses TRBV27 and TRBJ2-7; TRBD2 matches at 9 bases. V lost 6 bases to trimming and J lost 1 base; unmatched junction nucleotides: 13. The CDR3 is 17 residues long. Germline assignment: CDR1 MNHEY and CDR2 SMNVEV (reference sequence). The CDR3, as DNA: TGTGCCAGCAGCCATACCCCGACTAGCGGTATTTCCTACGAGCAGTACTTC. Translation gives CASSHTPTSGISYEQYF.

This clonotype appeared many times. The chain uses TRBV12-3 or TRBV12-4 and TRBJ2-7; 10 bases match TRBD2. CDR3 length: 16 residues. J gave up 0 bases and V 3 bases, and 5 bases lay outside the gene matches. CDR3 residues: CASSFTSGILSYEQYF. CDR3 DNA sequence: TGTGCCAGCAGTTTTACTAGCGGGATCCTCTCCTACGAGCAGTACTTC.

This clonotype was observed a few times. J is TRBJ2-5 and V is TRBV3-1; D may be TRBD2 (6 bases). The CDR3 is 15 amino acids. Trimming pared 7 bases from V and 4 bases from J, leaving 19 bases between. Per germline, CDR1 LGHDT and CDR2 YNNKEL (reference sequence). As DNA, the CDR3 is TGTGCCAGCAACTCGGCAGGGAGGAATGGAGAGACCCAGTACTTC. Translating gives CASNSAGRNGETQYF.

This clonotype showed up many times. The CDR3 region has the DNA TGTGCCAGCAGTGAAACGACAGACCATGGCTACACCTTC. It translates to CASSETTDHGYTF. The rearrangement joins TRBV6-1 to TRBJ1-2; D might be TRBD1 (5 bases). Trimming cost V 2 bases and J 6 bases, with 10 bases left between them. From germline, CDR1 is MNHNS and CDR2 SASEGT. The CDR3 spans 13 residues.

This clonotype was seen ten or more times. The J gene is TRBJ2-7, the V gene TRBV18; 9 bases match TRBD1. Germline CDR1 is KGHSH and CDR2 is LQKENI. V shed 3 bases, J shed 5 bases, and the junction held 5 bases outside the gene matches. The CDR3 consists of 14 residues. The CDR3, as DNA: TGTGCCAGCTCACCGGGACAGGGTTACCACGAGCAGTACTTC. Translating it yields CASSPGQGYHEQYF.

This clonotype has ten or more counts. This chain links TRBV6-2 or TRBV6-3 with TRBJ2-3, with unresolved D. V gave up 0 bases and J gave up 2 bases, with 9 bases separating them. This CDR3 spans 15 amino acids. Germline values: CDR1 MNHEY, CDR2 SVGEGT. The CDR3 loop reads CASSYSFRYTDTQYF. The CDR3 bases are TGTGCCAGCAGTTACTCTTTCAGGTACACAGATACGCAGTATTTT.

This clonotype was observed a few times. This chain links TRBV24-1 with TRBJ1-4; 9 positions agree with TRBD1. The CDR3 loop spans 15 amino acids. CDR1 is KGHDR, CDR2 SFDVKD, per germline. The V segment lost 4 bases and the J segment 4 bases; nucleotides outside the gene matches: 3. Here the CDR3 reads CATSDPGQGNEKLFF. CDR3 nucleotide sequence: TGTGCCACCAGTGACCCGGGACAGGGTAATGAAAAACTGTTTTTT.

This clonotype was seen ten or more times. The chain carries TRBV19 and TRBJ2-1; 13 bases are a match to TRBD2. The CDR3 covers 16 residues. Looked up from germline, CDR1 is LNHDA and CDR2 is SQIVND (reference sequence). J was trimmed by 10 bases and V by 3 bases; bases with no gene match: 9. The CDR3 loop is CASSIFGLAGVSEQFF. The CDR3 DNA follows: TGTGCCAGTAGTATTTTCGGACTAGCGGGAGTATCGGAGCAGTTCTTC.

CDR3 protein: CASTPGNSYEQYF. The CDR3 nucleotides are TGTGCCAGCACCCCGGGAAATTCCTACGAGCAGTACTTC. This chain links TRBV5-4 with TRBJ2-7; weak D call: TRBD2 (5 bases). This CDR3 region has 13 residues. V was trimmed by 6 bases and J by 1 base, leaving 11 bases between them. The germline CDR1 and CDR2 sequences are SGHNT and YYREEE (reference sequence).

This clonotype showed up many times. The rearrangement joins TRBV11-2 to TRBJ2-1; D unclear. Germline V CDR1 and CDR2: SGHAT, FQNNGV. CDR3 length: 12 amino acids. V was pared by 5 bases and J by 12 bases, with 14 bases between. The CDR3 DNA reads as TGTGCCAGCAGCCCCAGTAACACGGTGCAGTTCTTC. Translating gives CASSPSNTVQFF. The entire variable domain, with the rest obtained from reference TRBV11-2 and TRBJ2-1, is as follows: EAGVAQSPRYKIIEKRQSVAFWCNPISGHATLYWYQQILGQGPKLLIQFQNNGVVDDSQLPKDRFSAERLKGVDSTLKIQPAKLEDSAVYLCASSPSNTVQFFGPGTRLTVL.

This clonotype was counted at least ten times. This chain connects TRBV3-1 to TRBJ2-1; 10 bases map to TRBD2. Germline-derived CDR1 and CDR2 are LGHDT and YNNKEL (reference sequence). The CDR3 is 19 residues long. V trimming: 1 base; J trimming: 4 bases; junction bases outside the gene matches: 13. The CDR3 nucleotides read TGTGCCAGCAGCCAAGTTACGCGGGGGGGACTAGCGAAATACAATGAGCAGTTCTTC. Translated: CASSQVTRGGLAKYNEQFF.

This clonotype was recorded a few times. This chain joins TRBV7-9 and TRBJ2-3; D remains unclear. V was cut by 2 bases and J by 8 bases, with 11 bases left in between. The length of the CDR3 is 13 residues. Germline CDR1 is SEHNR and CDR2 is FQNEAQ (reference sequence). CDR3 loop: CASSLPDGITQYF. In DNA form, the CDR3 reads TGTGCCAGCAGCTTACCGGATGGAATTACGCAGTATTTT.

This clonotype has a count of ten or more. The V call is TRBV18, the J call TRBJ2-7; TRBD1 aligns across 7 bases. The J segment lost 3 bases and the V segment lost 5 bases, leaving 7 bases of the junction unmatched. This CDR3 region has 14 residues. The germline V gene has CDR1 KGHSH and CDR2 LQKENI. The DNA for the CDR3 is TGTGCCAGCTCAGTACAGGGGTCAGACTACGAGCAGTACTTC. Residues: CASSVQGSDYEQYF.

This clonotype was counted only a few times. CDR3 loop: CASSPLGGREQYF. Written as DNA, the CDR3 is TGCGCCAGCAGCCCCCTGGGGGGTCGTGAGCAGTACTTC. This rearrangement joins TRBV4-1 to TRBJ2-7; tentative D call: TRBD2 (6 bases). The germline CDR1 and CDR2 sequences are MGHRA and YSYEKL. V lost 4 bases and J 7 bases, leaving 14 bases between the germline ends. The CDR3 spans 13 residues.

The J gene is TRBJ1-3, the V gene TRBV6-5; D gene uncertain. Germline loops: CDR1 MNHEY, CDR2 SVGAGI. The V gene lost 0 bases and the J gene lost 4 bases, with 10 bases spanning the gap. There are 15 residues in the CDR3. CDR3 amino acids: CASSYSSTEGNTIYF. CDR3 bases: TGTGCCAGCAGTTACTCGAGCACGGAAGGAAACACCATATATTTT.